Below are 30 T cell receptor beta chains sequenced from a single sample in a study of blood T cell repertoires in COVID-19. Sequencing used immunoSEQ multiplex PCR; TCRdb keeps in-frame clones, though not all of them. Counted here are more than 300,000 clones, 87% occurring once; the ten biggest clones make up under 6.5%. The sample comprised PBMCs or T cells enriched from blood (not recorded which). These receptors were obtained from a young woman who had recovered from COVID-19.

The rearrangement links TRBV4-2 to TRBJ2-1, with 11 bases that match TRBD2. The V gene end was trimmed by 1 base and the J gene end by 10 bases; junction bases not matched to a gene: 6. The CDR3 spans 15 residues. CDR1 LGHNA and CDR2 YNFKEQ come from the germline V gene. The CDR3 here is CASSQVASGGPEQFF. The DNA of the CDR3 is TGTGCCAGCAGCCAAGTCGCTAGCGGGGGGCCGGAGCAGTTCTTC.

The V gene is TRBV3-1 (or the pseudogene TRBV3-2), the J gene TRBJ2-5; 7 positions agree with TRBD2. The CDR3 has 15 amino acids. V dropped 1 base and J dropped 4; count of bases not matched to a gene: 6. The germline V gene encodes CDR1 LGHDT and CDR2 YNNKEL (reference sequence). The CDR3 loop reads CASSQVASGRETQYF. The CDR3 bases are TGTGCCAGCAGCCAAGTGGCTAGCGGTCGAGAGACCCAGTACTTC.

J is TRBJ2-7 and V is TRBV20-1; 8 positions agree with TRBD1. The V gene's germline CDR1 is DFQATT and CDR2 SNEGSKA (reference sequence). This CDR3 has 11 amino acids. After removal of 6 bases from V and 3 bases from J, the junction contained 1 base not matched to a gene. The CDR3 DNA is TGCAGTGCGACAGGGGTCTACGAGCAGTACTTC. Amino acid sequence: CSATGVYEQYF.

The chain combines TRBV30 with TRBJ1-5; 8 nucleotides align to TRBD1. Germline trimming cut 3 bases from V and 3 bases from J; bases unmatched to any gene: 10. Per the germline V gene, CDR1 is GTSNPN and CDR2 is SVGIG (reference sequence). CDR3 size: 16 residues. The CDR3 protein is CAWSPGQGLYNQPQHF. CDR3 bases: TGTGCCTGGAGCCCCGGACAGGGACTTTACAATCAGCCCCAGCATTTT.

The V call is TRBV9, the J call TRBJ2-5; 7 bases map to TRBD2. V lost 0 bases, J lost 5 bases, and 7 bases stayed unmatched. The CDR3 length is 15 residues. Germline-derived CDR1 and CDR2 are SGDLS and YYNGEE. CDR3 sequence: CASSVAGLAEETQYF. The CDR3 coding sequence is TGTGCCAGCAGCGTAGCAGGGCTAGCGGAGGAGACCCAGTACTTC.

The chain links TRBV5-4 to TRBJ1-2, with 8 nucleotides matching TRBD1. The V gene end was trimmed by 4 bases and the J gene end by 5 bases; junction bases not matched to a gene: 10. The length of the CDR3 is 15 residues. Germline-derived CDR1 and CDR2 are SGHNT and YYREEE (reference sequence). CDR3 residues: CASSDQGQVIYGYTF. The CDR3 DNA is TGTGCCAGCAGCGACCAGGGACAGGTGATTTATGGCTACACCTTC. The entire variable domain, with the rest obtained from reference TRBV5-4 and TRBJ1-2, is as follows: ETGVTQSPTHLIKTRGQQVTLRCSSQSGHNTVSWYQQALGQGPQFIFQYYREEENGRGNFPPRFSGLQFPNYSSELNVNALELDDSALYLCASSDQGQVIYGYTFGSGTRLTVV.

J is TRBJ1-1 and V is TRBV2, with D tentatively TRBD1 (5 bases). CDR3 length: 12 residues. V was cut by 5 bases and J by 6 bases, with 10 bases left in between. The germline V gene has CDR1 SNHLY and CDR2 FYNNEI. The CDR3 DNA reads TGTGCCAGCAGTCCTGGGGCGGCTGAAGCTTTCTTT. Its translation: CASSPGAAEAFF.

The J gene is TRBJ2-3, the V gene TRBV19, with a tentative D call TRBD2 (7 bases). Between the trimmed V and J ends, which lost 3 bases and 4 bases, there was a span of 11 bases. The CDR3 runs to 14 residues. Germline CDR1 and CDR2: LNHDA and SQIVND (reference sequence). CDR3 sequence (DNA): TGTGCCAGTAGTATTCGGGGGGCGGCAGATACGCAGTATTTT. Protein product: CASSIRGAADTQYF.

This clone was picked up a small number of times. The chain carries TRBV30 and TRBJ1-2; D remains ambiguous. V lost 0 bases, J lost 7 bases, and 15 bases lay in between. Germline V CDR1 and CDR2: GTSNPN, SVGIG (reference sequence). This CDR3 spans 14 amino acids. CDR3 protein: CAWSVMLGVGGYTF. The DNA for the CDR3 is TGTGCCTGGAGTGTAATGTTGGGAGTAGGTGGCTACACCTTC. Complete variable domain (other parts from reference TRBV30 and TRBJ1-2): SQTIHQWPATLVQPVGSPLSLECTVEGTSNPNLYWYRQAAGRGLQLLFYSVGIGQISSEVPQNLSASRPQDRQFILSSKKLLLSDSGFYLCAWSVMLGVGGYTFGSGTRLTVV.

This clone was counted only a few times. V and J are TRBV9 and TRBJ1-2; 9 nucleotides align to TRBD1. Trimming removed 0 bases from V and 8 bases from J; junction bases left unmatched: 11. The CDR3 runs 16 residues. The germline CDR1 and CDR2 sequences are SGDLS and YYNGEE. The CDR3, as DNA: TGTGCCAGCAGCGTAGTCGGGACAGGGCTCGGGAGCGGCTACACCTTC. Its protein product is CASSVVGTGLGSGYTF.

The V gene is TRBV2, the J gene TRBJ1-2, with 7 bases aligning to TRBD1. Trimming took 4 bases from V and 4 from J; bases not matched to a gene: 9. Germline V gene lookup returns CDR1 SNHLY and CDR2 FYNNEI. There are 15 residues in the CDR3. The CDR3 sequence is CASSGRDSGPYGYTF. CDR3 sequence (DNA): TGTGCCAGCAGTGGCCGGGACAGCGGGCCCTATGGCTACACCTTC.

V and J are TRBV27 and TRBJ2-5; D is perhaps TRBD2 (5 bases). Trimming shortened V by 3 bases and J by 5 bases, and 10 bases separated the two germline ends. Germline lookup yields CDR1 MNHEY and CDR2 SMNVEV (reference sequence). This CDR3 has 13 amino acids. CDR3 loop: CASSLGSGETQYF. The CDR3, as DNA: TGTGCCAGCAGTTTGGGGTCGGGGGAGACCCAGTACTTC.

This clone was recorded once. The V and J genes are TRBV9 and TRBJ1-1; D unresolved. The germline V gene has CDR1 SGDLS and CDR2 YYNGEE. The V and J ends lost 0 bases and 2 bases respectively, with 14 bases between them. The CDR3 loop spans 16 amino acids. The CDR3 bases are TGTGCCAGCAGCGTAGAACCTGGATGGAGTAACACTGAAGCTTTCTTT. Its protein is CASSVEPGWSNTEAFF.

This clone was recorded only once. The chain is built from TRBV18 and TRBJ1-1; 10 bases fit TRBD1. The CDR3 is 17 residues long. Trimming at V came to 2 bases and at J to 0 bases, leaving 6 bases not matched to a gene. Germline CDR1 is KGHSH and CDR2 is LQKENI. The CDR3 is CASSPRTGGEVNTEAFF. CDR3 coding DNA: TGTGCCAGCTCACCAAGGACAGGGGGAGAAGTGAACACTGAAGCTTTCTTT.

V gene TRBV2 combines with J gene TRBJ2-2; D remains ambiguous. Per germline, CDR1 SNHLY and CDR2 FYNNEI. The V and J ends lost 2 bases and 4 bases respectively, with 17 bases between them. The CDR3 extends over 17 amino acids. In DNA form, the CDR3 reads TGTGCCAGCAGTGAATGGGCACCCCATAAACCCACCGGGGAGCTGTTTTTT. As protein: CASSEWAPHKPTGELFF.

The chain links TRBV6-5 to TRBJ2-7; no firm D call. The CDR3 has 15 residues. V was cut by 0 bases and J by 2 bases, with 11 bases left in between. Germline values: CDR1 MNHEY, CDR2 SVGAGI. The CDR3 loop reads CASSYSMQTPYEQYF. In nucleotides, the CDR3 is TGTGCCAGCAGTTACTCGATGCAGACTCCCTACGAGCAGTACTTC.

The chain couples TRBV2 to TRBJ2-7; D ambiguous. V was cut by 8 bases and J by 6 bases, with 20 bases left in between. The CDR3 contains 14 residues. CDR1 is SNHLY, CDR2 FYNNEI, per germline. CDR3 bases: TGTGCCAGCGCAGACACTCGTAAAGTCGGCGAGCAGTACTTC. The encoded protein is CASADTRKVGEQYF.

This clone was detected once. The V call is TRBV27, the J call TRBJ2-2; tentatively, D is TRBD1 (6 bases). The V gene lost 5 bases and the J gene lost 2 bases, with 12 bases spanning the gap. CDR1 is MNHEY and CDR2 is SMNVEV in the germline V gene (reference sequence). The CDR3 covers 15 residues. CDR3 coding DNA: TGTGCCAGCAGTCCCCGACAGGTCAACACCGGGGAGCTGTTTTTT. Amino acid sequence: CASSPRQVNTGELFF.

The genes are TRBV13 and TRBJ1-3, with D hard to call. The CDR3 length is 13 residues. Germline loops: CDR1 PRHDT, CDR2 FYEKMQ (reference sequence). V lost 0 bases to trimming and J lost 11 bases, with 11 bases between them. The CDR3 DNA follows: TGTGCCAGCAGCTTAGGCTCGCGGGAAGCCATATATTTT. Its translation: CASSLGSREAIYF. The whole variable domain, remainder taken from reference TRBV13 and TRBJ1-3, is AAGVIQSPRHLIKEKRETATLKCYPIPRHDTVYWYQQGPGQDPQFLISFYEKMQSDKGSIPDRFSAQQFSDYHSELNMSSLELGDSALYFCASSLGSREAIYFGEGSWLTVV.

This chain uses TRBV6-1 with TRBJ2-5; 8 nucleotides agree with TRBD1. This CDR3 contains 16 residues. The trim removed 4 bases at V and 2 bases at J, leaving 9 bases unmatched. Germline CDR1 reads MNHNS; CDR2 reads SASEGT. CDR3: CASSAGTGGGQETQYF. The DNA for the CDR3 is TGTGCCAGCAGTGCTGGGACAGGAGGGGGACAAGAGACCCAGTACTTC.

This clone was seen once. The chain recombines TRBV19 with TRBJ1-2; D is ambiguous. Trimming took 5 bases from V and 8 from J, leaving 12 bases between them. The germline CDR1 and CDR2 sequences are LNHDA and SQIVND (reference sequence). The CDR3 length is 12 residues. The CDR3 sequence: CASSPPGRGYTF. As DNA, the CDR3 is TGTGCCAGTAGTCCCCCGGGGAGAGGCTACACCTTC.

CDR3 amino acids: CARGEDWDMNTEAFF. The CDR3 coding sequence is TGTGCCCGGGGGGAGGACTGGGACATGAACACTGAAGCTTTCTTT. The genes are TRBV2 and TRBJ1-1, with D possibly matching TRBD1 (6 bases). V lost 11 bases, J lost 0 bases, and 19 bases lay in between. The CDR3 loop spans 15 amino acids. Germline lookup yields CDR1 SNHLY and CDR2 FYNNEI. The entire variable domain, with the rest obtained from reference TRBV2 and TRBJ1-1, is as follows: EPEVTQTPSHQVTQMGQEVILRCVPISNHLYFYWYRQILGQKVEFLVSFYNNEISEKSEIFDDQFSVERPDGSNFTLKIRSTKLEDSAMYFCARGEDWDMNTEAFFGQGTRLTVV.

This chain joins TRBV7-9 and TRBJ2-3, with 8 bases aligning to TRBD1. Unmatched junction bases numbered 8, after V lost 5 bases and J lost 4 bases. The CDR3 sequence is 15 residues long. The germline V gene has CDR1 SEHNR and CDR2 FQNEAQ (reference sequence). CDR3: CASSLTGAPSDTQYF. In DNA, the CDR3 is TGTGCCAGCAGCCTGACAGGGGCCCCATCAGATACGCAGTATTTT.

The J gene is TRBJ1-2, the V gene TRBV7-8, with D possibly being TRBD1 (5 bases). V lost 3 bases to trimming and J lost 6 bases, with 11 bases between them. The CDR3 covers 13 residues. CDR1 is SGHVS and CDR2 is FQNEAQ in the germline V gene. CDR3 in DNA: TGTGCCAGCAGCTTTCAGGGTAGGGATGGCTACACCTTC. It codes for CASSFQGRDGYTF.

The rearrangement links TRBV5-1 to TRBJ2-5; 7 bases map to TRBD2. Losses at the gene ends were 7 bases for V and 0 bases for J; bases not matched to a gene: 6. The CDR3 contains 14 residues. Germline CDR1 reads SGHRS; CDR2 reads YFSETQ. The CDR3 DNA reads TGCGCCAGCGGTTTGACTAGCTACCAAGAGACCCAGTACTTC. Translated: CASGLTSYQETQYF.

The gene calls are TRBV7-9 and TRBJ1-2, with 12 bases fitting TRBD1. J gave up 4 bases and V 5 bases, and 11 bases lay outside the gene matches. The CDR3 runs to 17 residues. Germline CDR1 is SEHNR and CDR2 is FQNEAQ (reference sequence). This chain's CDR3 is CASSTGTGGPHSYGYTF. In nucleotides, the CDR3 is TGTGCCAGCAGCACCGGGACAGGGGGCCCGCACTCCTATGGCTACACCTTC. Based on the CDR3 plus reference TRBV7-9 and TRBJ1-2, the full variable domain is DTGVSQNPRHKITKRGQNVTFRCDPISEHNRLYWYRQTLGQGPEFLTYFQNEAQLEKSRLLSDRFSAERPKGSFSTLEIQRTEQGDSAMYLCASSTGTGGPHSYGYTFGSGTRLTVV.

The rearrangement links TRBV7-2 to TRBJ2-6; perhaps TRBD1 as D (5 bases). This CDR3 spans 13 amino acids. V lost 6 bases to trimming and J lost 2 bases, with 5 bases between them. CDR1 is SGHTA, CDR2 FQGNSA, per germline. The CDR3 DNA follows: TGTGCCAGCAGAGGGGCTGGGGCCAACGTCCTGACTTTC. Encoded protein: CASRGAGANVLTF.

This clone was seen only once. This sequence joins TRBV14 and TRBJ2-1, with TRBD2 matching 8 bases. The CDR3 totals 16 residues. Germline CDR1 reads SGHDN; CDR2 reads FVKESK. V lost 1 base and J lost 2; bases outside the gene matches: 4. CDR3 nucleotides: TGTGCCAGCAGCCAAGTCGGGGGGGGGCCCTACAATGAGCAGTTCTTC. Protein product: CASSQVGGGPYNEQFF.

This clone was counted a single time. The rearrangement uses TRBV30 and TRBJ1-1; D is ambiguous. Trimming left V 1 base short and J 2 bases short, with 14 bases between. Germline loops: CDR1 GTSNPN, CDR2 SVGIG (reference sequence). There are 15 residues in the CDR3. The CDR3 spells CAWSARDWVNTEAFF. The CDR3 DNA sequence: TGTGCCTGGAGTGCCCGGGATTGGGTTAACACTGAAGCTTTCTTT. The full variable domain, rest sourced from reference TRBV30 and TRBJ1-1, is SQTIHQWPATLVQPVGSPLSLECTVEGTSNPNLYWYRQAAGRGLQLLFYSVGIGQISSEVPQNLSASRPQDRQFILSSKKLLLSDSGFYLCAWSARDWVNTEAFFGQGTRLTVV.

The V call is TRBV12-3 or TRBV12-4, the J call TRBJ1-2, with D tentatively TRBD1 (6 bases). Trimming left V 3 bases short and J 8 bases short, with 13 bases between. This CDR3 contains 13 residues. As DNA, the CDR3 is TGTGCCAGCAGTTTTGAGCAGGGACACGGCTACACCTTC. Translated: CASSFEQGHGYTF.